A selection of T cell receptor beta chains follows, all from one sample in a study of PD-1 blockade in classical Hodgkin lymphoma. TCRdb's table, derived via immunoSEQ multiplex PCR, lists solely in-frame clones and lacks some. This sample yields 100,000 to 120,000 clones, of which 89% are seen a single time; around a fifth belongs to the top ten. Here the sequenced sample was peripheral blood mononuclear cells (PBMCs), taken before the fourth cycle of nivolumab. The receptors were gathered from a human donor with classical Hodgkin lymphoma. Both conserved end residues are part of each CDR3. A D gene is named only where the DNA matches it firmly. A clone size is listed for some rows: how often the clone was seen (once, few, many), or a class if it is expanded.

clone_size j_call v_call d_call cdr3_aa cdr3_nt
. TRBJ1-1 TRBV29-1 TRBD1 CSVTDRGVGNTEAFF TGCAGCGTTACGGACAGGGGCGTTGGAAACACTGAAGCTTTCTTT
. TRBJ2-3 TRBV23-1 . CASSQRAGQGELDTQYF TGCGCCAGCAGTCAACGCGCTGGGCAGGGTGAATTAGATACGCAGTATTTT
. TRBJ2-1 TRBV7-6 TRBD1 CASSLELPDRGYGQFF TGTGCCAGCAGCTTAGAGTTGCCGGACAGGGGATATGGGCAGTTCTTC
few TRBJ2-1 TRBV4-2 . CASSQDSNNEQFF TGTGCCAGCAGCCAAGATAGCAACAATGAGCAGTTCTTC
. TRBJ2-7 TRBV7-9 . CASSRVQGSSYEQYF TGTGCCAGCAGCCGGGTTCAGGGGAGCTCCTACGAGCAGTACTTC
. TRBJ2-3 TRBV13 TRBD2 CASSYGGLAGLNGDTQYF TGTGCCAGCAGCTACGGGGGACTAGCGGGATTAAATGGAGATACGCAGTATTTT
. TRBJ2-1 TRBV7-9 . CASSLGGGLAGRSFF TGTGCCAGCAGCTTAGGAGGCGGGCTAGCCGGCCGATCGTTCTTC
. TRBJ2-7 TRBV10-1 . CASSESPVTTYEQYF TGCGCCAGCAGTGAGTCGCCGGTCACCACCTACGAGCAGTACTTC
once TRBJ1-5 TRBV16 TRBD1 CASSFGQGTAQPQHF TGTGCCAGCAGCTTTGGACAGGGGACGGCTCAGCCCCAGCATTTT
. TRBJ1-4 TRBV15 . CATQWGESEKLFF TGTGCCACTCAGTGGGGGGAGAGTGAAAAACTGTTTTTT
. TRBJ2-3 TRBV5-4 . CASSFSTDTQYF TGTGCCAGCAGCTTCTCCACAGATACGCAGTATTTT
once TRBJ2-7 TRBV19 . CASTSGAYEQYF TGTGCCAGTACCTCAGGGGCCTACGAGCAGTACTTC
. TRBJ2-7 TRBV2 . CASSARSYEQYF TGTGCCAGCAGCGCTAGAAGCTACGAGCAGTACTTC
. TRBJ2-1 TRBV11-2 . CASSLRTSPPNEQFF TGTGCCAGCAGCCTAAGAACTAGCCCCCCTAATGAGCAGTTCTTC